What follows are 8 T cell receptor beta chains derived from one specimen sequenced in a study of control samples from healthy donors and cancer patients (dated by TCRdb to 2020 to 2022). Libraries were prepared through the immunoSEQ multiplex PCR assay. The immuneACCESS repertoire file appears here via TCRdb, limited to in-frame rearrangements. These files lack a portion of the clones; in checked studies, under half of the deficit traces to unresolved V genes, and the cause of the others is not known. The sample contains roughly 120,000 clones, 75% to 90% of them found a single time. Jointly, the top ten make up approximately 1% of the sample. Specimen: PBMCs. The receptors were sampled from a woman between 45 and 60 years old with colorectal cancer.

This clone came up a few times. As DNA, the CDR3 is TGCGCCAGCAGCCCCCTCGGGCCTACGAAGGGGGTCGAGCAGTACTTC. Its protein is CASSPLGPTKGVEQYF. The V call is TRBV4-1, the J call TRBJ2-7; tentative D call: TRBD1 (6 bases). The ends were cut back, 4 bases at V and 6 bases at J, with 22 bases in the middle. This CDR3 has 16 amino acids. The V gene's germline CDR1 is MGHRA and CDR2 YSYEKL.

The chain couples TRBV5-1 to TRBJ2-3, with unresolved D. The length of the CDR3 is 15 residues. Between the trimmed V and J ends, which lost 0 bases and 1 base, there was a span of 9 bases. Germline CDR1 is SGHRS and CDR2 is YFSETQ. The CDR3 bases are TGCGCCAGCAGCTTGGAACACAAGGGCACAGATACGCAGTATTTT. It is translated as CASSLEHKGTDTQYF.

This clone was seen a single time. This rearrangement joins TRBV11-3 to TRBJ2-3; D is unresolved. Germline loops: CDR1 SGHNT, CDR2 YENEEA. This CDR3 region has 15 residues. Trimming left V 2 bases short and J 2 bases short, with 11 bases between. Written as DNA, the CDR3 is TGTGCCAGCAGCTTACAGAATCAACCCACAGATACGCAGTATTTT. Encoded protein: CASSLQNQPTDTQYF.

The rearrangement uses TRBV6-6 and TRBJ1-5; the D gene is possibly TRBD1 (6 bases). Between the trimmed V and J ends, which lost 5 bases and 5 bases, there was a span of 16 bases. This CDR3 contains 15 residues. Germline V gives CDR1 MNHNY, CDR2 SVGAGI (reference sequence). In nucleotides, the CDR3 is TGTGCCAGCAGTCCCGGGGGGGCAGGGTATCAGCCCCAGCATTTT. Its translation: CASSPGGAGYQPQHF.

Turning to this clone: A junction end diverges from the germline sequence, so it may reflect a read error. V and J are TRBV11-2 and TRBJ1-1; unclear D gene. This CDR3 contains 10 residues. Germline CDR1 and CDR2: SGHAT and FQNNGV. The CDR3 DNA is TGTGCCAGCAGCCAAAGGGCAGCGGGCTTT. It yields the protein CASSQRAAGF.

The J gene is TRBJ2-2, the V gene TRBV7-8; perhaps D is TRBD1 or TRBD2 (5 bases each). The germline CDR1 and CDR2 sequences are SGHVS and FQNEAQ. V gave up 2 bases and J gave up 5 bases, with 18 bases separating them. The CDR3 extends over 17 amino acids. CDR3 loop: CASSLIGATALTGELFF. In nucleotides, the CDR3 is TGTGCCAGCAGCTTAATCGGGGCAACTGCCTTGACCGGGGAGCTGTTTTTT.

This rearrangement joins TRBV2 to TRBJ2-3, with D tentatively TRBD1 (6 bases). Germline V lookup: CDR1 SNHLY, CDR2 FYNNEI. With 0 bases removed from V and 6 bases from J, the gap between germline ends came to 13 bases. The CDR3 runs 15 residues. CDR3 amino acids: CASSEAGRGSDTQYF. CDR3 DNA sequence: TGTGCCAGCAGTGAAGCAGGCAGGGGATCGGATACGCAGTATTTT.

CDR3 nucleotide sequence: TGTGCCAGCAGTTCAGAAGCGGACACCGGGGAGCTGTTTTTT. Amino acids: CASSSEADTGELFF. This rearrangement joins TRBV6-5 to TRBJ2-2, with a possible D match to TRBD2 (5 bases). Per germline, CDR1 MNHEY and CDR2 SVGAGI. The CDR3 sequence is 14 residues long. Trimming took off 4 bases at V and 3 bases at J, with 9 bases between the two ends.